This is a list of T cell receptor beta chains from one sample in a study of blood T cell repertoires in COVID-19. Assay: immunoSEQ multiplex PCR; the TCRdb copy retains only in-frame clones and omits some. The data show 95,000 to 120,000 clones, with over 75% seen just once and about 4% held by the top ten. Sequencing was carried out using peripheral blood. The receptor set was obtained from an older woman with acute or convalescent COVID-19. Both conserved end residues are part of each CDR3. Expanded clones are given a class, and other clones once, few, many or no size at all.

few	TRBV2	TRBJ2-7	CASILGLAGPYEQYF
.	TRBV7-2	TRBJ1-4	CASSFLRGLGEKLFF
.	TRBV7-9	TRBJ2-5	CASRLGGQRQETQYF
.	TRBV7-2	TRBJ2-4	CASSADRGKNIQYF
.	TRBV4-3	TRBJ1-4	CASSENRGYEKLFF
.	TRBV19	TRBJ2-7	CASRQGLAGAYEQYF
.	TRBV27	TRBJ2-7	CASSSWTGGPYEQYF
few	TRBV20-1	TRBJ2-7	CSASSPQLTYEQYF
.	TRBV6-5	TRBJ1-3	CASSSKELESTIYF
once	TRBV3-1/TRBV3-2	TRBJ2-5	CASSQNIGPWETQYF
medium-sized	TRBV5-5	TRBJ1-5	CASSPNPGTGVQPQHF
.	TRBV10-3	TRBJ2-2	CAARGLNTGELFF
.	TRBV3-1/TRBV3-2	TRBJ1-6	CASSPPGQLYNSPLHF
.	TRBV10-3	TRBJ2-1	CAISGATSGSYNEQFF
.	TRBV5-5	TRBJ1-6	CASSFGRDNSPLHF
.	TRBV5-1	TRBJ2-6	CASSLSAGSGANVLTF
once	TRBV28	TRBJ1-3	CASSWRTGTSGNTIYF
few	TRBV4-1	TRBJ2-3	CASSWNNQGPSTDTQYF
.	TRBV28	TRBJ1-5	CASSPGGSGSNQPQHF
once	TRBV28	TRBJ1-5	CASSGRVRIQPQHF
.	TRBV19	TRBJ2-3	CASSIESGGTDTQYF
.	TRBV4-1	TRBJ2-7	CASSQMTSGSIYEQYF
few	TRBV3-1/TRBV3-2	TRBJ2-1	CASSRQTSGSSYNEQFF
.	TRBV7-2	TRBJ1-5	CASSSPRGGYSNQPQHF
.	TRBV19	TRBJ1-5	CATAVGAGGNQPQHF
.	TRBV6-5	TRBJ1-6	CASWPGTYNSPLHF
.	TRBV11-3	TRBJ2-6	CASSPGGRGPETGANVLTF
.	TRBV30	TRBJ2-2	CAWSDGNTGELFF
.	TRBV9	TRBJ1-5	CASSVDEGSNQPQHF
once	TRBV6-2/TRBV6-3	TRBJ1-5	CASSLTGVNNQPQHF
.	TRBV11-2	TRBJ2-1	CASRAGLAGYNEQFF
.	TRBV4-2	TRBJ2-1	CASSQDSTGIDNEQFF
.	TRBV5-4	TRBJ1-3	CASSLGRGGNTIYF
.	TRBV6-5	TRBJ1-2	CATENFNYGYTF
.	TRBV14	TRBJ2-6	CASSQRGGLGANVLTF
.	TRBV7-9	TRBJ1-1	CASSTLGGGSTEAFF
few	TRBV2	TRBJ2-7	CASSQIGAEQYF
.	TRBV5-8	TRBJ1-4	CASSGGQGAREKLFF
.	TRBV12-5	TRBJ2-1	CASGGQGSGVGQFF
.	TRBV7-3	TRBJ1-2	CASSLERGRGGYTF
.	TRBV4-3	TRBJ1-4	CASSQDTLLYGTNEKLFF
.	TRBV27	TRBJ2-7	CASTRGAGRHSYEQYF
.	TRBV19	TRBJ2-6	CASRPQGDSGANVLTF
.	TRBV6-1	TRBJ1-5	CASTREVFNQPQHF
.	TRBV28	TRBJ2-4	CASRSPAKNIQYF
.	TRBV5-3	TRBJ1-5	CARSLAGDNHQPQHF
.	TRBV3-1/TRBV3-2	TRBJ1-6	CASSPGTGGISPLHF
.	TRBV15	TRBJ2-7	CATSRGSAGGVYEQYF